The sequence of this T cell receptor (beta chain) was determined in a study of technical replicates of blood from a handful of donors. The CDR3 has 13 residues. The V gene's germline CDR1 is LNHDA and CDR2 SQIVND (reference sequence). V lost 9 bases to trimming and J lost 0 bases, with 8 bases between them. Produced via immunoSEQ multiplex PCR; TCRdb's table is partial and in-frame only. The table records about 95,000 clones, 95% of them present only once. This TCR was recovered from a human donor in good health. Sequenced material: T cells isolated from PBMCs. This chain links TRBV19 with TRBJ1-4; D possibly corresponds to TRBD1 (6 bases). CDR3 coding DNA: TGTGCCAGGACAGGATCAACTAATGAAAAACTGTTTTTT. Translated: CARTGSTNEKLFF.